There are many counts of the clone carrying this T cell receptor (beta chain). Its antigen is as yet unknown. The data belong to a study of neurological immune-mediated disorders. Trimming removed 5 bases from V and 1 base from J; junction bases left unmatched: 7. CDR3 size: 14 residues. Germline V CDR1 and CDR2: SQVTM, ANQGSEA. Study-wide findings and caveats: The greatest TCR clonal expansion occurred in HTLV-1-associated myelopathy and the least in multiple sclerosis, which fell below healthy controls.

The method for making cDNA was 5'RACE, and it used 10-nucleotide random UMIs. TCRdb ran MiXCR on the 5' RACE reads and lists one entry per CDR3 protein. The sample yields 50,000 or so distinct CDR3 sequences, around a tenth seen once. This rearrangement joins TRBV29-1 to TRBJ1-2; 7 nucleotides agree with TRBD1. Specimen: PBMCs. The TCR comes from a middle-aged woman with HTLV-1-associated myelopathy (HAM/TSP). CDR3: CSVLGDSLNYGYTF. For the CDR3, the DNA is TGCAGCGTTCTCGGGGACAGCCTTAACTATGGCTACACCTTC.